This TCR beta chain was observed in a study of human T cells and chemical hapten exposure. Study context: The study traced per-sample TCR yield variation mainly to small differences in pooled library volumes.

The study used a library that attached unique molecular identifiers to individual cDNA molecules. Original methodology: Sample TCR totals centred on a median of about 92,000, ranging about 23,224 to 690,600. In TCRdb, the 5' RACE reads were re-called with MiXCR into one record per CDR3 protein. TCRdb, rather than the study authors, made the V and J calls. The sample shows 120,000 to 150,000 distinct CDR3 sequences, 3.5% to 5% of them seen only once. The study, taken as a whole, reports: No alteration of TCRs above 1 in 1000 frequency was seen with DPC sensitization.

The template was total RNA from unfractionated whole blood. Germline V gene data show CDR1 as GTSNPN and CDR2 as SVGIG (reference sequence). The CDR3 has 11 amino acids. Trimming pared 4 bases from V and 9 bases from J, leaving 12 bases between. This clonotype was observed at least ten times. Antigen unknown. The chain combines TRBV30 with TRBJ1-2; possibly TRBD1 for D (6 bases). The clonotype originates from a female donor in good health. CDR3 nucleotides: TGTGCCTGGACCAGGGACACTCGCTACACCTTC. This encodes CAWTRDTRYTF.